The present entry profiles one T cell receptor beta chain with its context. This CDR3 has 13 amino acids. V was cut by 6 bases and J by 5 bases, with 13 bases left in between. Using its own MiXCR run on the 5' RACE reads, TCRdb lists one record per CDR3 protein. The table records about 470,000 distinct CDR3 sequences, approximately 24% of them present only once. This sample is part of a study of identical twins. The sample also formed part of further work on T cells expressing NK-cell markers. In that study: Sorted CD3+CD56-NKG2C+, CD3+CD56+NKG2C+ and CD3+CD56+NKG2C- T cells supplied the TCR beta repertoires. Among eight sequenced donors, seven carried HCMV seropositivity while one was seronegative.

This clonotype was sampled from a woman aged 18-35 years in good health. The sequenced sample was CD4+ T cells sorted from blood. The chain has TRBV12-3 or TRBV12-4 and TRBJ1-2; tentative D call: TRBD1 (6 bases). The chain's CDR3 is CASRPTGVYGYTF. For the CDR3, the DNA is TGTGCCAGCAGGCCGACAGGCGTTTATGGCTACACCTTC.